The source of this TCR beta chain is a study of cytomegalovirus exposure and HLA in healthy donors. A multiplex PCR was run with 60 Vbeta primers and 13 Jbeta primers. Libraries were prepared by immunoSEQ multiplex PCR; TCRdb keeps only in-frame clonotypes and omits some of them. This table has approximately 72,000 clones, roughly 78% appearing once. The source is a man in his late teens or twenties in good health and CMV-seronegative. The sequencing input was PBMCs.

CDR3 bases: TGTGCCAGCAGTTTATTATCTAGCGGGGTCAACGAGCAGTACTTC. Its translation is CASSLLSSGVNEQYF. The gene calls are TRBV27 and TRBJ2-7; 9 bases align to TRBD2. The CDR3 runs to 15 residues. Germline V gives CDR1 MNHEY, CDR2 SMNVEV (reference sequence). Germline trimming cut 1 base from V and 5 bases from J; bases unmatched to any gene: 6.